The entry that follows covers one T cell receptor (beta chain) sequence. What it binds is unknown. CDR1 LGHNA and CDR2 YNFKEQ come from the germline V gene. The V and J ends lost 3 bases and 4 bases, in that order; junction bases with no gene match: 7. The CDR3 sequence is 15 residues long. The data were obtained in a study of T cell responses to AZD1222 COVID-19 vaccine. Study-wide points: Baseline serology detected seropositivity in only six or seven AZD1222 recipients. Once two AZD1222 doses were given, Spike-specific TCR breadth and depth went up.

Sequencing used immunoSEQ multiplex PCR; TCRdb keeps in-frame clones, though not all of them. Counted here are approximately 180,000 clones, approximately 90% occurring once; the ten biggest clones make up about 2.6%. The input for sequencing was peripheral blood, taken on day 0 of AZD1222 vaccination. The receptor was derived from an adult in good health. V and J are TRBV4-2 and TRBJ2-7; 9 bases map to TRBD2. As DNA, the CDR3 is TGTGCCAGCAGCCAGGGGCGGGGGGGCCCGTACGAGCAGTACTTC. Its translation is CASSQGRGGPYEQYF.